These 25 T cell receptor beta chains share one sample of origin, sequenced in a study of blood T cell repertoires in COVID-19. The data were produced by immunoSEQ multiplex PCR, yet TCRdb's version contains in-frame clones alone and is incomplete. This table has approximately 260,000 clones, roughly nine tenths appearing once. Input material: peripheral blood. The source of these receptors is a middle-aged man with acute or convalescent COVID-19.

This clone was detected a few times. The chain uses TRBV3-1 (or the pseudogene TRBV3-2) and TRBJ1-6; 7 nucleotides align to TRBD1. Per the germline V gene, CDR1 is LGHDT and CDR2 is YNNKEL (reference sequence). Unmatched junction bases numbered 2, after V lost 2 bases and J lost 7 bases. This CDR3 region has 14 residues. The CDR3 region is CASSQRGRNSPLHF. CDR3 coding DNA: TGTGCCAGCAGCCAAAGGGGGCGAAATTCACCCCTCCACTTT.

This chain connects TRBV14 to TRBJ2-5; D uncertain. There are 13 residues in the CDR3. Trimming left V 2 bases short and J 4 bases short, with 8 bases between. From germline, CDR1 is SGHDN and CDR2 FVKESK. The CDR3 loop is CASSQNFGETQYF. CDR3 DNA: TGTGCCAGCAGCCAAAACTTCGGAGAGACCCAGTACTTC.

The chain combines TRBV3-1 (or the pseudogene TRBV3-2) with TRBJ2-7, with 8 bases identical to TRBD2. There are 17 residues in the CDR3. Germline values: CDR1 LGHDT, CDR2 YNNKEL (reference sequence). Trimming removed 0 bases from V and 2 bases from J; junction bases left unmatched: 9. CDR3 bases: TGTGCCAGCAGCCAAGATCCCGGGGGGGCCGGGGCCTACGAGCAGTACTTC. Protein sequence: CASSQDPGGAGAYEQYF.

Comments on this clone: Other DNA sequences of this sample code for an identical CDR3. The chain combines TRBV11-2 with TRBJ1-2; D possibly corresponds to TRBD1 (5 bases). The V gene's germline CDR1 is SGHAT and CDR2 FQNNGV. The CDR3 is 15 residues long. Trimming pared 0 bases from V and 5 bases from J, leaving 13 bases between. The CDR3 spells CASSLEGAANYGYTF. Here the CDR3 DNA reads TGTGCCAGCAGCTTAGAAGGGGCCGCAAATTATGGCTACACCTTC.

CDR3 residues: CASSLSTGFSEQYF. CDR3 nucleotide sequence: TGTGCCAGCAGCTTATCGACAGGATTTTCCGAGCAGTACTTC. This sequence joins TRBV11-2 and TRBJ2-7; possible D gene TRBD1, 6 bases. V was clipped by 2 bases and J by 6 bases, with 14 bases between them. Germline CDR1 SGHAT, CDR2 FQNNGV. The CDR3 loop spans 14 amino acids.

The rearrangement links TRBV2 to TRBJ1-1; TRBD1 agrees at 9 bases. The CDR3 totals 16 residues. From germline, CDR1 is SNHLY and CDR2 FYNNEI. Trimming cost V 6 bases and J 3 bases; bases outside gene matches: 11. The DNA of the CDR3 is TGTGCCAGCAGGGCGGGGACAGGGCGGAAGGACACTGAAGCTTTCTTT. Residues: CASRAGTGRKDTEAFF.

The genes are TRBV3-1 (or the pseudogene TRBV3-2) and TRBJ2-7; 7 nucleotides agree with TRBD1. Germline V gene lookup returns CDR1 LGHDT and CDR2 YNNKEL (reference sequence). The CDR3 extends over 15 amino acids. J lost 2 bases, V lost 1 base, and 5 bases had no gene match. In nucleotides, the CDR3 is TGTGCCAGCAGCCAAGCAGACAGGGCTACCTACGAGCAGTACTTC. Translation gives CASSQADRATYEQYF.

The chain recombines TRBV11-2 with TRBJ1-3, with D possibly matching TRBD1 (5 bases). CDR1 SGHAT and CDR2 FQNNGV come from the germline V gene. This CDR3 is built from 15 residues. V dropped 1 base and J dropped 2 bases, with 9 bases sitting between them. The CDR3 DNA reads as TGTGCCAGCAGCTTAGTGGGGACTACTGGAAACACCATATATTTT. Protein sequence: CASSLVGTTGNTIYF.

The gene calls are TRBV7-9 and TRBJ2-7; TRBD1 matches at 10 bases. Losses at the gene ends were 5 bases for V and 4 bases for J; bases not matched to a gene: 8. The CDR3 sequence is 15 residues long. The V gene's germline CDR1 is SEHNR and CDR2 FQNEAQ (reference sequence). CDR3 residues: CASSRDRGRGYEQYF. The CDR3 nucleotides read TGTGCCAGCAGCCGCGACAGGGGGCGCGGGTACGAGCAGTACTTC.

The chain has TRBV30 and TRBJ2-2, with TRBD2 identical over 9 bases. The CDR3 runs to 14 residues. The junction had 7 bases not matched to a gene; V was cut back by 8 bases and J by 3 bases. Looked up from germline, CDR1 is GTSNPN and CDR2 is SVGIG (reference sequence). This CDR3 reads CAGGGGDYTGELFF. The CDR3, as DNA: TGTGCCGGAGGCGGGGGGGATTACACCGGGGAGCTGTTTTTT.

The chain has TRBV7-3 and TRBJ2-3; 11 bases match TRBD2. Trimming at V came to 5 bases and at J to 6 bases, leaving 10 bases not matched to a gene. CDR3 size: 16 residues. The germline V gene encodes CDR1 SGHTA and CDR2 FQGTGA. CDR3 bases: TGTGCCAGCAGCCCCTACCTGACTAGCGGGGTTGATACGCAGTATTTT. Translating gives CASSPYLTSGVDTQYF.

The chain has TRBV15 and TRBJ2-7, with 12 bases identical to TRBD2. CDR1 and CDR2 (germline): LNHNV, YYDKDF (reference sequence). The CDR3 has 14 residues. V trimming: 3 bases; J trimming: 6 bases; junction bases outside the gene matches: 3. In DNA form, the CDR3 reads TGTGCCACCAGCAGGCCGGGACTAGCGGGCGAGCAGTACTTC. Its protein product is CATSRPGLAGEQYF.

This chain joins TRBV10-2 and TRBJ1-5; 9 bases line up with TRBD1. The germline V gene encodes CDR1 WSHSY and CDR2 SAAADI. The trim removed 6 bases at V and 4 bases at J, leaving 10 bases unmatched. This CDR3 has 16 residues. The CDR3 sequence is CASSPRTGVGNQPQHF. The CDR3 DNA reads TGCGCCAGCAGCCCAAGGACAGGGGTGGGGAATCAGCCCCAGCATTTT.

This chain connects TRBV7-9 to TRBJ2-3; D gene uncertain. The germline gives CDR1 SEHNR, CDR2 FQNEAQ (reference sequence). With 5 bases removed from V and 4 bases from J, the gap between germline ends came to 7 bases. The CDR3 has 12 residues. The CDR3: CASSPSADTQYF. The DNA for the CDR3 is TGTGCCAGCAGCCCTTCGGCAGATACGCAGTATTTT.

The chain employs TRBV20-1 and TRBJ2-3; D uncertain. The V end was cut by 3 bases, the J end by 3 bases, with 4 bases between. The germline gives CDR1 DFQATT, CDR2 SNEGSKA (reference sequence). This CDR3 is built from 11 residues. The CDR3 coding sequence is TGCAGTGCTAGCCGGACAGATACGCAGTATTTT. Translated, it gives CSASRTDTQYF.

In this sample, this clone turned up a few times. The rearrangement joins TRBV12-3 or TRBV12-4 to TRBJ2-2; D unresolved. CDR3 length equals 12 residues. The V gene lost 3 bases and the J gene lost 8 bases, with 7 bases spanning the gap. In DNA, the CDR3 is TGTGCCAGCAGTTTGGTACGGGGGGAGCTGTTTTTT. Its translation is CASSLVRGELFF.

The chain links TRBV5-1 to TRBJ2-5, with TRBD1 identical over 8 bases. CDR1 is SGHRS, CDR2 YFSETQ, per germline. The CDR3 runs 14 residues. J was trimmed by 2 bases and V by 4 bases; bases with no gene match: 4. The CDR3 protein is CASSGQGVQETQYF. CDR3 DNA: TGCGCCAGCAGCGGACAGGGAGTGCAAGAGACCCAGTACTTC. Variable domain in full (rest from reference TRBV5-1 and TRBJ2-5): KAGVTQTPRYLIKTRGQQVTLSCSPISGHRSVSWYQQTPGQGLQFLFEYFSETQRNKGNFPGRFSGRQFSNSRSEMNVSTLELGDSALYLCASSGQGVQETQYFGPGTRLLVL.

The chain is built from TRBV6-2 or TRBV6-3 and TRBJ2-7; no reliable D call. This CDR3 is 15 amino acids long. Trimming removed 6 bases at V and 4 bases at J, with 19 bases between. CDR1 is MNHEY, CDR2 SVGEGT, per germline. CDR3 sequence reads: CASSLTTRPPYEQYF. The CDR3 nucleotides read TGTGCCAGCAGCCTAACGACAAGGCCTCCGTACGAGCAGTACTTC.

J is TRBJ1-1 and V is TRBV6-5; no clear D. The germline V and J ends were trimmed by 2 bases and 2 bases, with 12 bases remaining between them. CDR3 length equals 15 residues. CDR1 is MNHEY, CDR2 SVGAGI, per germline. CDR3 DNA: TGTGCCAGCAGTTACCCAGGCAGGTTCAACACTGAAGCTTTCTTT. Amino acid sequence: CASSYPGRFNTEAFF.

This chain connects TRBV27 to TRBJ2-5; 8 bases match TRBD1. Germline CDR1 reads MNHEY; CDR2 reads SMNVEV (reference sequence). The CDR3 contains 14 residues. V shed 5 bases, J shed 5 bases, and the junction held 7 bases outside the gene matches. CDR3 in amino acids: CASSPWTGRETQYF. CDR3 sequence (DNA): TGTGCCAGCAGTCCTTGGACAGGGCGGGAGACCCAGTACTTC.

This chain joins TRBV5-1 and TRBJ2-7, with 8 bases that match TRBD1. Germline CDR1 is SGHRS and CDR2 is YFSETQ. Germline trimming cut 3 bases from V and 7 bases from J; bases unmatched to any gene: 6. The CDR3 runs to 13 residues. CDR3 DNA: TGCGCCAGCAGCTCGACAGGGGCAGGGGAGCAGTACTTC. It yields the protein CASSSTGAGEQYF.

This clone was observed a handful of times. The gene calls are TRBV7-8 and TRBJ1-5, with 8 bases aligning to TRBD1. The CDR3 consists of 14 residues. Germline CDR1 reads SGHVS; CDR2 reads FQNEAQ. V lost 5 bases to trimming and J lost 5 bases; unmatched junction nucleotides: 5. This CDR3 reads CASSLYRGDQPQHF. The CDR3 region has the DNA TGTGCCAGCAGCCTCTACAGGGGGGATCAGCCCCAGCATTTT.

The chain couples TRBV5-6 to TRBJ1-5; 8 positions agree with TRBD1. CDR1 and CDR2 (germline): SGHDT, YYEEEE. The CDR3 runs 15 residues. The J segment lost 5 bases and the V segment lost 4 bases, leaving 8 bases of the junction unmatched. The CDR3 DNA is TGTGCCAGCAGCCTACGACAGGGGAGGCATCAGCCCCAGCATTTT. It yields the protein CASSLRQGRHQPQHF.

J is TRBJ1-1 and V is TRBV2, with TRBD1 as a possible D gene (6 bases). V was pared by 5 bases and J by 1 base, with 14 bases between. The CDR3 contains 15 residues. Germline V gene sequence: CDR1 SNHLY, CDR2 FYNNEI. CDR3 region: CASSMDSPKNTEAFF. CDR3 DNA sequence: TGTGCCAGCAGTATGGACAGCCCAAAGAACACTGAAGCTTTCTTT.

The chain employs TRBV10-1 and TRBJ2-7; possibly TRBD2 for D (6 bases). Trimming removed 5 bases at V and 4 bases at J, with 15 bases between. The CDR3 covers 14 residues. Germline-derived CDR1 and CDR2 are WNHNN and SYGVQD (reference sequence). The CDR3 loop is CASSPTGEWYEQYF. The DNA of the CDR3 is TGCGCCAGCAGTCCTACGGGGGAGTGGTACGAGCAGTACTTC.